This T cell receptor beta chain originates from a study of blood T cell repertoires in COVID-19. Study background: Acute and convalescent COVID-19 samples came from the United States, Italy and Spain. PBMCs, B-cell-depleted T cells, or T cells were the source of the cDNA or gDNA that made up the material.

Enrolled through a virtual design, the participants were between 18 and 89 years of age and came from around 25 US areas. Germline lookup yields CDR1 LNHDA and CDR2 SQIVND (reference sequence). With 4 bases clipped from V and 13 bases from J, the junction kept 12 bases outside the gene matches. This CDR3 spans 15 amino acids. Only one count was recorded for this clone. TCRdb's table, derived via immunoSEQ multiplex PCR, lists solely in-frame clones and lacks some. The sample has 230,000 or so clones, approximately 90% seen once. The sample taken for sequencing was PBMCs or T cells enriched from blood (not recorded which). This receptor was obtained from a woman aged 40-49 years with acute COVID-19. This sequence joins TRBV19 and TRBJ1-6; the match to TRBD1 covers 8 bases. The CDR3 DNA sequence: TGTGCCAGTAGTACGTCCGGGACAGGCACAATCCCCCTCCACTTT. The encoded protein is CASSTSGTGTIPLHF. The full variable domain, with the rest looked up from reference TRBV19 and TRBJ1-6, is DGGITQSPKYLFRKEGQNVTLSCEQNLNHDAMYWYRQDPGQGLRLIYYSQIVNDFQKGDIAEGYSVSREKKESFPLTVTSAQKNPTAFYLCASSTSGTGTIPLHFGNGTRLTVT.